The present T cell receptor (beta chain) was sequenced within a study of blood T cell repertoires in COVID-19. About the study: Samples taken during acute and convalescent COVID-19 were collected in the United States, Italy and Spain. T cells, B-cell-depleted T cells, or PBMCs supplied cDNA or gDNA.

Original processing methods: Amplification of reference gene primers was used by the study to estimate nucleated cell counts. This table comes from immunoSEQ multiplex PCR, and its TCRdb copy is limited to in-frame clones, with some not included. That table is the source of V, J and clone size, and D and trimming were worked out from the DNA. The table records 150,000 to 200,000 clones, about 86% of them present only once. The CDR3 is made up of 15 amino acids. The J segment lost 1 base and the V segment lost 4 bases, leaving 5 bases of the junction unmatched. Germline V gene data show CDR1 as LGHNA and CDR2 as YNFKEQ.

Sequencing input: peripheral blood. This chain joins TRBV4-2 and TRBJ2-3, with 7 bases identical to TRBD2. The receptor comes from a man aged 50 to 59 with active or convalescent COVID-19. The CDR3 is CASSLDGGGTDTQYF. The CDR3 coding sequence is TGTGCCAGCAGCCTAGATGGGGGGGGCACAGATACGCAGTATTTT.